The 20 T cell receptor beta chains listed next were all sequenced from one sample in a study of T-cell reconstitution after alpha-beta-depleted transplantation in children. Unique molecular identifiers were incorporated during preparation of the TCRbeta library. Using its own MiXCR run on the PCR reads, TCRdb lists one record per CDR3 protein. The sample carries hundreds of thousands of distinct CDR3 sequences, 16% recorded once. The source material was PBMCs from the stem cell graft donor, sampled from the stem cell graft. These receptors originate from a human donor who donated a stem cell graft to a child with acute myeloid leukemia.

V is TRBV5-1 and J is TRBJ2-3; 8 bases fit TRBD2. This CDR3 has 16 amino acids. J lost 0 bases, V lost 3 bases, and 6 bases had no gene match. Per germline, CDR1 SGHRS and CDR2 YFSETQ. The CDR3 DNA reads TGCGCCAGCAGCTCGGACGGGGGGGCTAGCACAGATACGCAGTATTTT. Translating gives CASSSDGGASTDTQYF.

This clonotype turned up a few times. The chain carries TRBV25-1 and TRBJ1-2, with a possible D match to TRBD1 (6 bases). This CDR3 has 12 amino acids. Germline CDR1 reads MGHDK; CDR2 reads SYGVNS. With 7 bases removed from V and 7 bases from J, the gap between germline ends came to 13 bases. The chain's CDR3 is CASTQGFGGYTF. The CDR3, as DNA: TGTGCCAGCACGCAGGGGTTTGGTGGCTACACCTTC.

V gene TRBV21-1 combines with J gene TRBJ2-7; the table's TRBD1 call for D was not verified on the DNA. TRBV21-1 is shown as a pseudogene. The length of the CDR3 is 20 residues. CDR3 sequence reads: CASSHLSPGPAYVRSYEQYV. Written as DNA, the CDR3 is TGTGCCAGCTCCCACTTATCTCCGGGACCGGCCTATGTGCGCTCCTACGAGCAGTACGTC.

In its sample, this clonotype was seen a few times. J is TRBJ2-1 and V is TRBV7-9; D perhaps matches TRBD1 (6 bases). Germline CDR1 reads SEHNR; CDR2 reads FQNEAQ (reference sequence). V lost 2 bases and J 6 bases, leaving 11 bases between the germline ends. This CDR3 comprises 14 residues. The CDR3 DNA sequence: TGTGCCAGCAGCTTACCGGCAGGGGCCAATGAGCAGTTCTTC. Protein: CASSLPAGANEQFF.

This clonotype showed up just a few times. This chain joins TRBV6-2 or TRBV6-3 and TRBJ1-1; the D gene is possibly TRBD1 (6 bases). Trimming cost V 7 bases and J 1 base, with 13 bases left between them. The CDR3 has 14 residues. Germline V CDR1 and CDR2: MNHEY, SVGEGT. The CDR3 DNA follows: TGTGCCAGCACCCGGGGCAGGGGGAACACTGAAGCTTTCTTT. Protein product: CASTRGRGNTEAFF.

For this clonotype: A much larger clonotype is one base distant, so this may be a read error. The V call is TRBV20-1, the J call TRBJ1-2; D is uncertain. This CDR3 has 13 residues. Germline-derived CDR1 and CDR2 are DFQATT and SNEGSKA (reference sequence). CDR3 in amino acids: CSARDGGHYGHTF. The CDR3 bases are TGCAGTGCTAGAGATGGAGGGCACTATGGCCACACCTTC.

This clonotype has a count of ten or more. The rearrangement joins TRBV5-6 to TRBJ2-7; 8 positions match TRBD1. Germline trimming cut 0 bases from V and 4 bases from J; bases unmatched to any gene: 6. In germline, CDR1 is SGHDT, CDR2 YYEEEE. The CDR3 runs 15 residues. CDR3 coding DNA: TGTGCCAGCAGCTTGGGCCGGGACAGGTTTTACGAGCAGTACGTC. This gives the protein CASSLGRDRFYEQYV.

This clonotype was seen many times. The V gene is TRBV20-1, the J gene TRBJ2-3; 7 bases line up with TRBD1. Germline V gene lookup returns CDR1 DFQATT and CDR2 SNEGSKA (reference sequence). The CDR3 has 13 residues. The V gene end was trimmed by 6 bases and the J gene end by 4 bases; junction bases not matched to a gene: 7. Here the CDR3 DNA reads TGCAGTGCCCCGGGACAGATGTCAGATACGCAGTATTTT. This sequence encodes CSAPGQMSDTQYF.

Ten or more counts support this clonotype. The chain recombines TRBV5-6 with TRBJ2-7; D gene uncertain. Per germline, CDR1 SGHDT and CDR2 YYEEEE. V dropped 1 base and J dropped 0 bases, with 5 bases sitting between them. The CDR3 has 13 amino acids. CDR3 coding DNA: TGTGCCAGCAGCTTGCAGAGCTCCTACGAGCAGTACTTC. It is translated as CASSLQSSYEQYF.

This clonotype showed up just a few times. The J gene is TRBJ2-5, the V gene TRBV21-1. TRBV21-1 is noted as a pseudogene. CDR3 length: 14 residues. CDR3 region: CASSKVHDQETQYF. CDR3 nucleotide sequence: TGTGCCAGCAGCAAAGTCCATGACCAAGAGACCCAGTACTTC.

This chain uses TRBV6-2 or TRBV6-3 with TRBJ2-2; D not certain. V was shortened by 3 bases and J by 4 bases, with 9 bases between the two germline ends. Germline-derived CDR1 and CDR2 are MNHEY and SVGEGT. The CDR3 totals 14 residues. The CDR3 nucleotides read TGTGCCAGCAGTTATGGGTCAAGCACCGGGGAGCTGTTTTTT. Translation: CASSYGSSTGELFF.

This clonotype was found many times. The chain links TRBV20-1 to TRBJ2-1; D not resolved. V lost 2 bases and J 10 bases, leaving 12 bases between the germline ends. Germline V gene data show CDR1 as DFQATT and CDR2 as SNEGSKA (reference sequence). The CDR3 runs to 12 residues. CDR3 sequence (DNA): TGCAGTGCTAGAACAGAATCCTTCGAGCAGTTCTTC. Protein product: CSARTESFEQFF.

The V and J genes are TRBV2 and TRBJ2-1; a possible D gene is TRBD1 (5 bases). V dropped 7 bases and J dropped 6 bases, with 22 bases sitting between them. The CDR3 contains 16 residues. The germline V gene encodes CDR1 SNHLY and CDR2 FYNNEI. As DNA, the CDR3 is TGTGCCAGCAAGCCCCAGGGCCGTTCTCCGGGCAATGAGCAGTTCTTC. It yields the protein CASKPQGRSPGNEQFF.

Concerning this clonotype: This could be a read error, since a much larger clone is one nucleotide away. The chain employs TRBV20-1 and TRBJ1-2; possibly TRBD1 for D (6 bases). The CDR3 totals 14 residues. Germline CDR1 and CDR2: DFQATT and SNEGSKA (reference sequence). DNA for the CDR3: TGCAGTGCTAGAGGGGACACCGTTAACTATGGCTACCCCTTC. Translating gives CSARGDTVNYGYPF.

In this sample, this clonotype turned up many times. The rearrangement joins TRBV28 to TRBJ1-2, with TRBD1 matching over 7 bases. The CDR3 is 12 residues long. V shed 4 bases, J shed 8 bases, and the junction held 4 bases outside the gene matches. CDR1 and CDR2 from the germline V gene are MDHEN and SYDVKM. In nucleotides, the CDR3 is TGTGCCAGCAGTTCAACAGGGGTAGGCTACACCTTC. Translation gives CASSSTGVGYTF.

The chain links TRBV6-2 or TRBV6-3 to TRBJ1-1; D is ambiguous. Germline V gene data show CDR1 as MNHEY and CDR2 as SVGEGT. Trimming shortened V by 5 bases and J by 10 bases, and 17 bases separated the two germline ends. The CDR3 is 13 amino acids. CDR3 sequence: CASSRLLRIRAFF. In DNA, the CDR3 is TGTGCCAGCAGTCGACTATTACGGATTAGAGCTTTCTTT.

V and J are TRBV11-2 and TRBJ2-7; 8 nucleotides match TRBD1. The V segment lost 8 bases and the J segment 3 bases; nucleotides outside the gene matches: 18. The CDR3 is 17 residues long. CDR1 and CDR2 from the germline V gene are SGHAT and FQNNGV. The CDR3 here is CASSTKTGARSLYEQYF. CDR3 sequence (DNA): TGTGCCAGCTCAACCAAGACAGGGGCTCGCTCCCTCTACGAGCAGTACTTC.

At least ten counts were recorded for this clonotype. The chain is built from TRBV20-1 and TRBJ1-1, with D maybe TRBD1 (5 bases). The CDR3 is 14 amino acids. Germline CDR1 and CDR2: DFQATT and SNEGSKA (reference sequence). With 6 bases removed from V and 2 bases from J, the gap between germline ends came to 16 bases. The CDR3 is CSAKLGRRNTEAFF. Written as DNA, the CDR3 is TGCAGTGCCAAATTGGGACGGAGAAACACTGAAGCTTTCTTT.

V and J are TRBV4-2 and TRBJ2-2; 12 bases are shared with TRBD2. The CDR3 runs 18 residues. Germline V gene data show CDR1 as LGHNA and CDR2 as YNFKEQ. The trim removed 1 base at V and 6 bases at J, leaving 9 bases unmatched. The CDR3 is CASSQGLAGAQRSGELFF. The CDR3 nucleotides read TGTGCCAGCAGCCAAGGACTAGCGGGGGCCCAACGGTCCGGGGAGCTGTTTTTT.

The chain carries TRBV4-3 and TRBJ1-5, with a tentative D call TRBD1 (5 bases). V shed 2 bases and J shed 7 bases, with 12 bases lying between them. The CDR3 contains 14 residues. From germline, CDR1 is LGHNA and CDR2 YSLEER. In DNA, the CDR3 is TGCGCCAGCAGCCAAATCGGGACGCGGCAGCCCCAGCATTTT. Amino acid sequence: CASSQIGTRQPQHF.